This T cell receptor beta chain came from a study of a mutant IDH1 vaccine in newly diagnosed glioma. Study-level information: Antecedent treatment encompassed radiotherapy, temozolomide, or their combination; the majority received both.

Documented time point: baseline, week 1 (first vaccination visit). Treatment reported: pre-vaccination baseline after standard-of-care therapy. V lost 5 bases, J lost 2 bases, and 16 bases lay in between. The CDR3 totals 15 residues. Looked up from germline, CDR1 is MNHEY and CDR2 is SMNVEV (reference sequence). Here immunoSEQ multiplex PCR was the method, and the copy in TCRdb shows in-frame clones only, minus some. The sample lists around 50,000 clones; roughly 90% were seen once. The source of this sequence is a middle-aged man with glioma. J is TRBJ2-7 and V is TRBV27; D unresolved. Here the sequenced sample was PBMCs, taken from a glioma patient treated with radiotherapy, temozolomide or both. CDR3 loop: CASSDPRGEAYEQYF. DNA for the CDR3: TGTGCCAGCAGTGACCCGCGCGGAGAAGCCTACGAGCAGTACTTC.